These 29 T cell receptor beta chains came from one sample sequenced in a study of blood T cell repertoires in COVID-19 (dated by TCRdb to 2019 to 2021). Libraries were prepared through the immunoSEQ multiplex PCR assay. TCRdb holds this immuneACCESS table with in-frame rearrangements only. Some clones are missing; in checked studies, unresolved V genes explain under half, and the rest has no known cause. The sample yields around 250,000 clones; approximately 84% were counted once. In total, the top ten clones hold around 15% of the sample. Sample: PBMCs or T cells enriched from blood (not recorded which). These receptors all stem from a man aged 18 to 29 who had recovered from COVID-19.

The chain carries TRBV21-1 and TRBJ2-1; TRBD1, the table's D call, was not compared with the DNA. TRBV21-1 is a recognized pseudogene. The CDR3 is 16 amino acids. The CDR3 loop reads CASSSGPGQGDEEQFF. The CDR3 DNA is TGTGCCAGCAGCTCCGGGCCGGGACAGGGGGATGAGGAGCAGTTCTTC.

The chain carries TRBV3-1 (or the pseudogene TRBV3-2) and TRBJ1-1, with 9 bases that match TRBD1. Germline V CDR1 and CDR2: LGHDT, YNNKEL (reference sequence). The J segment lost 0 bases and the V segment lost 3 bases, leaving 2 bases of the junction unmatched. The CDR3 length is 15 residues. The CDR3 is CASSQTGGLNTEAFF. The DNA of the CDR3 is TGTGCCAGCAGCCAGACAGGGGGATTGAACACTGAAGCTTTCTTT.

The chain recombines TRBV6-5 with TRBJ2-7; 7 nucleotides align to TRBD2. Germline CDR1 is MNHEY and CDR2 is SVGAGI. With V trimmed by 0 bases and J by 6 bases, 5 bases remained unmatched. The CDR3 sequence is 14 residues long. DNA for the CDR3: TGTGCCAGCAGTTACTCCTACGGGGGGAGCGAGCAGTACTTC. Amino acids: CASSYSYGGSEQYF.

The rearrangement uses TRBV3-1 (or the pseudogene TRBV3-2) and TRBJ2-5, with a weak D call TRBD1 (6 bases). V gave up 0 bases and J gave up 7 bases, with 12 bases separating them. The germline CDR1 and CDR2 sequences are LGHDT and YNNKEL (reference sequence). The CDR3 length is 14 residues. The CDR3 region has the DNA TGTGCCAGCAGCCAAGAAGGGGGTCTCCGGACCCAGTACTTC. It codes for CASSQEGGLRTQYF.

The chain uses TRBV11-2 and TRBJ1-5; TRBD1 might be the D (5 bases). The germline V gene encodes CDR1 SGHAT and CDR2 FQNNGV. V was cut by 0 bases and J by 5 bases, with 5 bases left in between. The length of the CDR3 is 13 residues. DNA of the CDR3: TGTGCCAGCAGCTTAGAAGGGGATCAGCCCCAGCATTTT. This encodes CASSLEGDQPQHF.

The V gene is TRBV2, the J gene TRBJ1-6, with D perhaps TRBD1 (6 bases). Trimming removed 6 bases from V and 9 bases from J, with 18 bases in between. The CDR3 runs to 15 residues. Germline CDR1 SNHLY, CDR2 FYNNEI. The CDR3 DNA sequence: TGTGCCAGCAGCGGAACCGGGACACTAGTTTCACCCCTCCACTTT. Its translation: CASSGTGTLVSPLHF.

The J gene is TRBJ2-7, the V gene TRBV27; TRBD2 agrees at 14 bases. Germline loops: CDR1 MNHEY, CDR2 SMNVEV (reference sequence). The CDR3 totals 15 residues. Trimming removed 6 bases from V and 7 bases from J; junction bases left unmatched: 8. The DNA of the CDR3 is TGTGCCAGCAGGGAAGGGACTAGCGGGGGTGGTGAGCAGTACTTC. Protein: CASREGTSGGGEQYF.

The chain joins TRBV6-5 to TRBJ1-3; D gene ambiguous. The V gene's germline CDR1 is MNHEY and CDR2 SVGAGI. Trimming removed 5 bases from V and 7 bases from J, with 18 bases in between. The CDR3 is 15 amino acids. CDR3 loop: CASSQLNIGSNTIYF. DNA of the CDR3: TGTGCCAGCAGTCAACTAAACATAGGCAGTAACACCATATATTTT.

This chain joins TRBV6-4 and TRBJ2-3; the match to TRBD1 covers 8 bases. V shed 0 bases, J shed 1 base, and the junction held 0 bases outside the gene matches. Germline CDR1 and CDR2: MRHNA and SNTAGT. The length of the CDR3 is 15 residues. CDR3 amino acids: CASSDSQGGTDTQYF. In DNA, the CDR3 is TGTGCCAGCAGTGACTCACAGGGGGGCACAGATACGCAGTATTTT.

V gene TRBV19 combines with J gene TRBJ2-2; 9 bases are shared with TRBD1. CDR1 and CDR2 (germline): LNHDA, SQIVND (reference sequence). Trimming took 7 bases from V and 3 from J; bases not matched to a gene: 6. This CDR3 has 15 residues. For the CDR3, the DNA is TGTGCCAGTACCGGCGGACAGGGGTACACCGGGGAGCTGTTTTTT. The encoded protein is CASTGGQGYTGELFF.

This rearrangement joins TRBV3-1 (or the pseudogene TRBV3-2) to TRBJ2-6; the match to TRBD1 covers 7 bases. V lost 4 bases and J lost 2; bases outside the gene matches: 8. The CDR3 totals 17 residues. Germline V lookup: CDR1 LGHDT, CDR2 YNNKEL (reference sequence). The CDR3 DNA follows: TGTGCCAGCAGCCCCGACCCACAGGGGACTGGGGCCAACGTCCTGACTTTC. This gives the protein CASSPDPQGTGANVLTF.

The rearrangement joins TRBV7-6 to TRBJ1-1; possibly TRBD1 for D (6 bases). V dropped 5 bases and J dropped 4 bases, with 17 bases sitting between them. Germline CDR1 SGHVS, CDR2 FNYEAQ. The CDR3 consists of 15 residues. The CDR3 sequence is CASSPIQQGSTEAFF. DNA of the CDR3: TGTGCCAGCAGCCCAATACAACAGGGTAGCACTGAAGCTTTCTTT.

The chain couples TRBV9 to TRBJ2-7, with TRBD2 matching over 10 bases. CDR3 length equals 14 residues. The V gene's germline CDR1 is SGDLS and CDR2 YYNGEE. Trimming took 3 bases from V and 5 from J; bases not matched to a gene: 5. The CDR3 is CASSGRTSGDEQYF. For the CDR3, the DNA is TGTGCCAGCAGCGGCCGGACTAGCGGAGACGAGCAGTACTTC.

The V and J genes are TRBV7-2 and TRBJ1-2, with TRBD1 identical over 10 bases. CDR1 is SGHTA, CDR2 FQGNSA, per germline. V lost 3 bases and J lost 3; bases outside the gene matches: 1. The CDR3 consists of 14 residues. In DNA, the CDR3 is TGTGCCAGCAGCTTGGACAGGGGGTACTATGGCTACACCTTC. This sequence encodes CASSLDRGYYGYTF.

This chain uses TRBV11-3 with TRBJ2-2; D unresolved. Looked up from germline, CDR1 is SGHNT and CDR2 is YENEEA. Trimming removed 4 bases from V and 2 bases from J, with 23 bases in between. The CDR3 is made up of 19 amino acids. CDR3 sequence: CASSSFRVSTHFNTGELFF. In nucleotides, the CDR3 is TGTGCCAGCAGCTCCTTCCGGGTCTCGACCCATTTCAACACCGGGGAGCTGTTTTTT.

J is TRBJ1-2 and V is TRBV10-2; the match to TRBD1 covers 12 bases. V lost 6 bases to trimming and J lost 4 bases; unmatched junction nucleotides: 9. Looked up from germline, CDR1 is WSHSY and CDR2 is SAAADI. The CDR3 length is 16 residues. The CDR3 region is CASRAARDRGLYGYTF. The CDR3 DNA follows: TGCGCCAGCAGGGCGGCCCGGGACAGGGGGCTCTATGGCTACACCTTC.

The V and J genes are TRBV5-5 and TRBJ1-4, with TRBD1 matching over 7 bases. CDR1 is SGHKS, CDR2 YYEKEE, per germline (reference sequence). The CDR3 extends over 15 amino acids. Trimming removed 4 bases from V and 4 bases from J; junction bases left unmatched: 7. The CDR3 coding sequence is TGTGCCAGCAGCGAGGACAGGCGACTTAATGAAAAACTGTTTTTT. It codes for CASSEDRRLNEKLFF.

This chain uses TRBV10-3 with TRBJ1-5; D is unresolved. Per germline, CDR1 ENHRY and CDR2 SYGVKD. V lost 6 bases and J lost 4, with 10 bases in between. CDR3 length: 13 residues. The CDR3 here is CAIRGEENQPQHF. The CDR3 nucleotides read TGTGCCATCAGAGGAGAGGAAAATCAGCCCCAGCATTTT.

Only one count was recorded for this clone. J is TRBJ2-7 and V is TRBV5-5; perhaps TRBD1 as D (6 bases). The V end was cut by 1 base, the J end by 9 bases, with 14 bases between. The CDR3 is 13 amino acids. From germline, CDR1 is SGHKS and CDR2 YYEKEE (reference sequence). As DNA, the CDR3 is TGTGCCAGCAGCTTGAAGACAGGCCCCGCGCAGTACTTC. As protein: CASSLKTGPAQYF.

This clone appeared a few times. The chain carries TRBV2 and TRBJ1-4; TRBD1 matches 11 bases. Trimming cost V 6 bases and J 8 bases; bases outside gene matches: 5. The CDR3 covers 14 residues. Germline values: CDR1 SNHLY, CDR2 FYNNEI. The CDR3 DNA follows: TGTGCCAGCAGGAAGGGACAGGGGGGCGAAAAACTGTTTTTT. This codes for CASRKGQGGEKLFF.

V is TRBV11-1 and J is TRBJ2-1; 11 bases are a match to TRBD2. Germline CDR1 reads SGHAT; CDR2 reads FQDESV (reference sequence). The CDR3 consists of 16 residues. The trim removed 5 bases at V and 8 bases at J, leaving 11 bases unmatched. CDR3 protein: CASSPGTSGNRDEQFF. CDR3 coding DNA: TGTGCCAGCAGCCCCGGGACTAGCGGCAATAGGGATGAGCAGTTCTTC.

The chain recombines TRBV5-1 with TRBJ1-2; the D gene is possibly TRBD1 (5 bases). Germline V gives CDR1 SGHRS, CDR2 YFSETQ. The CDR3 loop spans 15 amino acids. Trimming stripped 2 bases from V and 2 bases from J, with 13 bases between. The CDR3: CASSLSATANYGYTF. CDR3 bases: TGCGCCAGCAGCTTAAGTGCGACAGCCAACTATGGCTACACCTTC.

The chain joins TRBV24-1 to TRBJ1-2; D not certain. The CDR3 loop spans 16 amino acids. CDR1 KGHDR and CDR2 SFDVKD come from the germline V gene. The V and J ends lost 5 bases and 4 bases respectively, with 19 bases between them. The CDR3 protein is CATSASDSLGIYGYTF. For the CDR3, the DNA is TGTGCCACCAGTGCCAGCGACTCACTCGGGATCTATGGCTACACCTTC.

V usage is TRBV24-1 and J usage is TRBJ2-3; 8 bases fit TRBD1. From germline, CDR1 is KGHDR and CDR2 SFDVKD. After removal of 2 bases from V and 6 bases from J, the junction contained 9 bases not matched to a gene. The CDR3 is 16 residues long. The CDR3 nucleotides read TGTGCCACCAGTGATTCCAGAGGACAGGGTAGGGATACGCAGTATTTT. It specifies CATSDSRGQGRDTQYF.

This clone was counted a single time. A read error may account for a junction end that differs from germline. V gene TRBV19 combines with J gene TRBJ2-7; D is unclear. Germline-derived CDR1 and CDR2 are LNHDA and SQIVND (reference sequence). This CDR3 has 13 residues. CDR3 region: CASSISRHTSIGF. The CDR3, as DNA: TGTGCCAGTAGTATAAGTAGACACACCTCGATCGGCTTC. Supplemented by reference TRBV19 and TRBJ2-7, the full variable domain reads DGGITQSPKYLFRKEGQNVTLSCEQNLNHDAMYWYRQDPGQGLRLIYYSQIVNDFQKGDIAEGYSVSREKKESFPLTVTSAQKNPTAFYLCASSISRHTSIGFGPGTRLTVT.

The rearrangement uses TRBV5-6 and TRBJ1-3, with a possible D match to TRBD1 (5 bases). V was trimmed by 2 bases and J by 4 bases, leaving 10 bases between them. CDR1 is SGHDT, CDR2 YYEEEE, per germline. The CDR3 contains 14 residues. The CDR3 DNA reads TGTGCCAGCAGCTTATGGACACGGGGAAACACCATATATTTT. Amino acids: CASSLWTRGNTIYF.

The CDR3: CANRLDNGTWNQPQHF. Here the CDR3 DNA reads TGTGCAAACCGGTTGGACAATGGGACTTGGAATCAGCCCCAGCATTTT. The chain carries TRBV15 and TRBJ1-5; tentatively, D is TRBD1 (5 bases). Germline loops: CDR1 LNHNV, CDR2 YYDKDF (reference sequence). The CDR3 loop spans 16 amino acids.

This sequence joins TRBV27 and TRBJ1-2; 8 bases map to TRBD1. With 5 bases clipped from V and 2 bases from J, the junction kept 4 bases outside the gene matches. CDR3 length: 14 residues. Germline V gives CDR1 MNHEY, CDR2 SMNVEV (reference sequence). CDR3 bases: TGTGCCAGCAGTCAAAGGACAGGGAACTATGGCTACACCTTC. This codes for CASSQRTGNYGYTF.

The chain couples TRBV20-1 to TRBJ1-2; D not certain. The CDR3 spans 10 residues. V was cut by 6 bases and J by 8 bases, with 10 bases left in between. CDR1 is DFQATT, CDR2 SNEGSKA, per germline (reference sequence). The DNA of the CDR3 is TGCAGTGCGGTATCCGGGGGCTACACCTTC. Its protein product is CSAVSGGYTF.